The 12 T cell receptor beta chains below all came from one sample that was sequenced in a study of graft-versus-host responses after intestinal transplantation (dated by TCRdb to about 2021). Library preparation used the immunoSEQ multiplex PCR assay. TCRdb carries this immuneACCESS record with in-frame sequences only. Its versions omit some clonotypes, under half of them owing to an unresolved V gene in the studies checked, with the rest unexplained. Recorded for this sample are about 89,000 clones; just under 95% of them occurred a single time. The ten largest clones take up about 0.29% of the sample. Their antigens remain unidentified. The time point tag for this specimen amounts to: cells obtained before transplantation from donor or recipient. The sample was unstimulated CD4+ T cells sorted from spleen or lymph node cells, taken before intestinal transplant. The receptors stem from a human donor who received an intestinal transplant.

The V call is TRBV30, the J call TRBJ1-4; D uncertain. Per germline, CDR1 GTSNPN and CDR2 SVGIG (reference sequence). The CDR3 contains 15 residues. V lost 4 bases and J 7 bases, leaving 19 bases between the germline ends. CDR3 protein: CAWNPNLPGTEKLFF. The CDR3 bases are TGTGCCTGGAACCCAAACCTGCCAGGTACTGAAAAACTGTTTTTT.

The chain links TRBV6-5 to TRBJ2-7, with D possibly being TRBD1 (6 bases). V dropped 6 bases and J dropped 3 bases, with 18 bases sitting between them. The germline gives CDR1 MNHEY, CDR2 SVGAGI. The CDR3 has 15 residues. The CDR3 DNA is TGTGCCAGCAGCTTGGCGGCAGGGGACGTCTACGAGCAGTACTTC. Protein product: CASSLAAGDVYEQYF.

This clone was seen just once. This rearrangement joins TRBV27 to TRBJ2-7; 11 bases map to TRBD1. Trimming at V came to 5 bases and at J to 6 bases, leaving 6 bases not matched to a gene. Per the germline V gene, CDR1 is MNHEY and CDR2 is SMNVEV (reference sequence). The CDR3 spans 14 residues. CDR3 nucleotide sequence: TGTGCCAGCAGTCCGCTAGGGACAGGGGGCGAGCAGTACTTC. It encodes CASSPLGTGGEQYF.

The genes are TRBV5-1 and TRBJ2-1; D is ambiguous. The germline V gene encodes CDR1 SGHRS and CDR2 YFSETQ. The CDR3 has 16 amino acids. Between the trimmed V and J ends, which lost 1 base and 2 bases, there was a span of 13 bases. The CDR3 nucleotides are TGCGCCAGCAGCTTGACAGCGACTCCAGCCTACAATGAGCAGTTCTTC. This gives the protein CASSLTATPAYNEQFF.

This sequence joins TRBV9 and TRBJ2-1, with 9 bases matching TRBD2. Trimming removed 3 bases from V and 1 base from J; junction bases left unmatched: 20. Germline CDR1 and CDR2: SGDLS and YYNGEE. The length of the CDR3 is 21 residues. As DNA, the CDR3 is TGTGCCAGCAGCGAGAAGGACGGGACTAGCCGAAATTGGGAATCCTACAATGAGCAGTTCTTC. It specifies CASSEKDGTSRNWESYNEQFF.

This clone has more than one count but fewer than ten. This sequence joins TRBV18 and TRBJ1-3; D is ambiguous. Trimming cost V 3 bases and J 4 bases, with 10 bases left between them. Germline V lookup: CDR1 KGHSH, CDR2 LQKENI. The CDR3 covers 14 residues. CDR3 bases: TGTGCCAGCTCACCGGCCGATCCAGGAAACACCATATATTTT. Encoded protein: CASSPADPGNTIYF.

CDR3 in DNA: TGTGCCAGCAGCTTAAGCCTAGGCGGACAGGGCGGAAACAATGAGCAGTTCTTC. It encodes CASSLSLGGQGGNNEQFF. This chain links TRBV13 with TRBJ2-1; 8 bases agree with TRBD1. The germline gives CDR1 PRHDT, CDR2 FYEKMQ (reference sequence). The CDR3 contains 18 residues. J gave up 5 bases and V 2 bases, and 14 bases lay outside the gene matches. The complete variable domain, with remaining parts taken from reference TRBV13 and TRBJ2-1, reads AAGVIQSPRHLIKEKRETATLKCYPIPRHDTVYWYQQGPGQDPQFLISFYEKMQSDKGSIPDRFSAQQFSDYHSELNMSSLELGDSALYFCASSLSLGGQGGNNEQFFGPGTRLTVL.

The chain links TRBV25-1 to TRBJ1-4; D gene uncertain. Trimming shortened V by 6 bases and J by 4 bases, and 12 bases separated the two germline ends. In germline, CDR1 is MGHDK, CDR2 SYGVNS. The CDR3 has 14 amino acids. CDR3 sequence reads: CASSPDGLNEKLFF. The CDR3 DNA reads as TGTGCCAGCAGCCCCGACGGTCTTAATGAAAAACTGTTTTTT. Full variable domain (outside the CDR3, taken from reference TRBV25-1 and TRBJ1-4): EADIYQTPRYLVIGTGKKITLECSQTMGHDKMYWYQQDPGMELHLIHYSYGVNSTEKGDLSSESTVSRIRTEHFPLTLESARPSHTSQYLCASSPDGLNEKLFFGSGTQLSVL.

The J gene is TRBJ1-1, the V gene TRBV5-1; D not certain. The ends were cut back, 0 bases at V and 3 bases at J, with 6 bases in the middle. Germline CDR1 SGHRS, CDR2 YFSETQ. This CDR3 region has 13 residues. CDR3 bases: TGCGCCAGCAGCTTGGGGTGGGACACTGAAGCTTTCTTT. Protein product: CASSLGWDTEAFF.

This chain connects TRBV6-1 to TRBJ2-7; 10 nucleotides align to TRBD2. Germline CDR1 reads MNHNS; CDR2 reads SASEGT. After removal of 5 bases from V and 3 bases from J, the junction contained 7 bases not matched to a gene. This CDR3 is 15 amino acids long. The CDR3 DNA sequence: TGTGCCAGCAGTACCCCGGGACTAGCGATCTACGAGCAGTACTTC. It is translated as CASSTPGLAIYEQYF.

The J gene is TRBJ1-1, the V gene TRBV21-1. TRBV21-1 is annotated as a pseudogene. The CDR3 contains 23 residues. The CDR3 here is CASSKINGFQGSVTPVEDTEAFF. CDR3 coding DNA: TGTGCCAGCAGCAAAATTAATGGGTTCCAGGGTTCCGTGACTCCGGTGGAGGACACTGAAGCTTTCTTT.

The chain's CDR3 is CASSIGGQDSSYEQYF. Written as DNA, the CDR3 is TGTGCCAGTAGTATAGGGGGGCAGGACAGCTCCTACGAGCAGTACTTC. The chain couples TRBV19 to TRBJ2-7; D perhaps matches TRBD1 (6 bases). Germline V gene lookup returns CDR1 LNHDA and CDR2 SQIVND (reference sequence). The CDR3 extends over 16 amino acids. V lost 1 base to trimming and J lost 0 bases, with 13 bases between them.